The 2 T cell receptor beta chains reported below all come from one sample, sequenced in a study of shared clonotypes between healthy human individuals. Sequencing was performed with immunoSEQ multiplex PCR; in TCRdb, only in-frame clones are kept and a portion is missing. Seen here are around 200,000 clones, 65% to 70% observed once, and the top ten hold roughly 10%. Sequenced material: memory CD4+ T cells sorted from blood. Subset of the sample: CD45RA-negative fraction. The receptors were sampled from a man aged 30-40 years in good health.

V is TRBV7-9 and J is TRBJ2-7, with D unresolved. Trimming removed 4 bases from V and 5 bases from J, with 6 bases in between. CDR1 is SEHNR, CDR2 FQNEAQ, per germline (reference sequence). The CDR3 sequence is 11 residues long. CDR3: CASSWRHEQYF. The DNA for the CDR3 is TGTGCCAGCAGCTGGCGGCACGAGCAGTACTTC.

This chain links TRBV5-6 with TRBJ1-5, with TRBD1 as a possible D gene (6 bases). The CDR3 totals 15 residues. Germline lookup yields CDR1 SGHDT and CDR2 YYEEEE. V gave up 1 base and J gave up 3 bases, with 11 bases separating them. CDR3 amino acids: CASSLKQGINQPQHF. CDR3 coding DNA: TGTGCCAGCAGCTTGAAGCAGGGGATCAATCAGCCCCAGCATTTT.